This T cell receptor (beta chain) was identified in a study of cytomegalovirus exposure and HLA in healthy donors. Germline lookup yields CDR1 SGHTA and CDR2 FQGNSA. CDR3 length: 15 amino acids. V dropped 0 bases and J dropped 7 bases, with 10 bases sitting between them. Assay: immunoSEQ multiplex PCR; the TCRdb copy retains only in-frame clones and omits some. The sample has 150,000 or so clones, over 80% seen once; the top ten hold around 2.4%. Sequenced input: PBMCs. This TCR was sampled from a man aged 30 to 45 in good health and CMV-seropositive. The chain has TRBV7-2 and TRBJ1-6; D is possibly TRBD1 (6 bases). CDR3 sequence (DNA): TGTGCCAGCAGCTTAGCGTACACAGGGAATTCACCCCTCCACTTT. Translating gives CASSLAYTGNSPLHF.